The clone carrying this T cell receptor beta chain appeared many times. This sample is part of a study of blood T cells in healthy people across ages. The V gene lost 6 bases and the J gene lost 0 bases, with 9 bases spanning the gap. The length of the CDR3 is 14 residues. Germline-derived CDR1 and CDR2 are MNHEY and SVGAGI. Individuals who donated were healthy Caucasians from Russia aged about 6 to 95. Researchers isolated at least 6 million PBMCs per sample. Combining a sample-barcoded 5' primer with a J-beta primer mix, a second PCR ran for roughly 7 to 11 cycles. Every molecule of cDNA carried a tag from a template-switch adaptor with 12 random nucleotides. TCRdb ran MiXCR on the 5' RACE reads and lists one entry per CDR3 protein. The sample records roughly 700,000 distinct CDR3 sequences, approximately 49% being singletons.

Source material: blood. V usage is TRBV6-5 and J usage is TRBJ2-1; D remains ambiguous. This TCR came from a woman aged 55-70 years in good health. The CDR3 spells CASRSGSSYNEQFF. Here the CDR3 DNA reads TGTGCCAGCAGGTCAGGCAGCTCCTACAATGAGCAGTTCTTC.